This TCR delta chain was observed in a study of gamma-delta T cells after stem cell transplantation. Trimming pared 0 bases from V and 0 bases from J, leaving 16 bases between. The CDR3 contains 17 residues. The germline V gene encodes CDR1 GEAIGNYY and CDR2 EKD. TCRdb re-called the RT-PCR reads via CATT. Found here are 10,000 to 13,000 delta-chain clones, about two fifths of them singletons; the top ten hold under 3%. Sequenced sample: gamma-delta T cells. This TCR was recovered from a human donor. It is not recorded whose cells these are; they may come from a transplant donor. The rearrangement links TRDV2 to TRDJ1, with D unclear. CDR3 sequence reads: CACDTVLRRSYTDKLIF. In DNA form, the CDR3 reads TGTGCCTGTGACACCGTACTGAGGAGATCGTACACCGATAAACTCATCTTT.